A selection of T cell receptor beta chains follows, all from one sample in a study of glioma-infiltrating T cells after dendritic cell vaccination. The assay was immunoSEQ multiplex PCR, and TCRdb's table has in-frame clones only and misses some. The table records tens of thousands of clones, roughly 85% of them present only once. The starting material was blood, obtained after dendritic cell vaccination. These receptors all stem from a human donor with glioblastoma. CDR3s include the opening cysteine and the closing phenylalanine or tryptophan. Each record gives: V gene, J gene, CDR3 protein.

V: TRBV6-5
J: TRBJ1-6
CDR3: CASSSTGYSNSPLHF

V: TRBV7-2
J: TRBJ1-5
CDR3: CASSPGRLGGQPQHF

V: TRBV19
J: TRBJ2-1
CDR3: CASRRGLAGVNEQFF

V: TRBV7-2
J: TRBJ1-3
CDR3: CASSSSTGHSGNTIYF

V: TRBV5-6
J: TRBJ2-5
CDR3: CASSTATSGTGETQYF

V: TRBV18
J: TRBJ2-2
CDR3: CASSPYGTSGGKNTGELFF

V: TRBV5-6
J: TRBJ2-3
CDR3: CASSQLGLDTQYF

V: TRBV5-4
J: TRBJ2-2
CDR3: CASSPRRISNTGELFF

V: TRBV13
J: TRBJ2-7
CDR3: CASSPGTRSSYEQYF

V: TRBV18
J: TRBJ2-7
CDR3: CASSPGTSGYEQYF

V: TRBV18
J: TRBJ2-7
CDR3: CASSPTGQGTLEQYF

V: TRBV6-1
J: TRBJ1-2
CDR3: CASSDLGGKGNYGYTF

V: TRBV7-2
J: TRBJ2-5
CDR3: CASSFSSGGAETQYF

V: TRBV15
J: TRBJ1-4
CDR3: CATSGGQGWATNEKLFF

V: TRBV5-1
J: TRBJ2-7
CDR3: CASHREGGVYEQYF

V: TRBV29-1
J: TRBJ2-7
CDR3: CSVADGQSLYEQYF

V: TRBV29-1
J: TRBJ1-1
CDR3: CSVGTGDQNTEAFF

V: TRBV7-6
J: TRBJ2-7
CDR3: CASHSGTDYEQYF

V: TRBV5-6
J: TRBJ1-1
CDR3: CASSSGTGWTEAFF

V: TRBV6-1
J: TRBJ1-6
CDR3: CASITSLNSPLHF

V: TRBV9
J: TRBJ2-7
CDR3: CASSPDRALSYEQYF

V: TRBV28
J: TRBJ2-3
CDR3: CASSTSRGTDTQYF

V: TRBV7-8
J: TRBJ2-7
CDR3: CASSLGVPSYEQYF

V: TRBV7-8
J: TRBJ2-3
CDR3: CASSLVGVGDTQYF

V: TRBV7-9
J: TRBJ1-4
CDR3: CASSTRSGTDNEKLFF

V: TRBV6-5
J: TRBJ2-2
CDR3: CASSYTDMNTGELFF

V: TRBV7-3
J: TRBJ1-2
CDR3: CASSPTPGYGYTF

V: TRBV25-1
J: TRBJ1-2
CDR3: CASSYTGNRNYGYTF

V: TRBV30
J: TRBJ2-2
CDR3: CANGGQGYSGELFF

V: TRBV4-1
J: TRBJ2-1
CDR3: CASSQAKLAGDNEQFF

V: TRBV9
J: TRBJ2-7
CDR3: CASSVAPGGGSYEQYF

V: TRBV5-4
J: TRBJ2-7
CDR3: CASSLALGYEQYF

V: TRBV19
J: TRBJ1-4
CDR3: CASSPDKFDEKLFF

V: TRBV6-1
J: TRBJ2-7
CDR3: CASEGLLSYEQYF

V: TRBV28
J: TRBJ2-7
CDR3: CASSSGLVMEQYF

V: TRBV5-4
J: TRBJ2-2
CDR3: CASSLGSSGRAAGELFF

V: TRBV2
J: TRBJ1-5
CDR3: CASTYGTGYQPQHF

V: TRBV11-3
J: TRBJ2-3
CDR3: CASSLDGRGDTQYF

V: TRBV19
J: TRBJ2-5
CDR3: CASSIRQGGQETQYF

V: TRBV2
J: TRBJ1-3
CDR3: CASSEGLSTIYF

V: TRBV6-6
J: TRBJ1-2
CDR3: CASSRAGLYGYTF

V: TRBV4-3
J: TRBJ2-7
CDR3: CASSLGQGPYEQYF

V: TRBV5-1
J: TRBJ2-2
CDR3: CASSSLTGELFF

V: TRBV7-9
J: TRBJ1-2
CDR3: CASSLTGARQGYTF

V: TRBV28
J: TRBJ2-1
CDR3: CASSETGYNEQFF

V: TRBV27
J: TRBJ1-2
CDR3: CANPQGFLYGYTF

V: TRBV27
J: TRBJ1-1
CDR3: CASSPHGGKGTEAFF

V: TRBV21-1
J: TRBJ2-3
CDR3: CASSKDRLAGSKGDTQYF

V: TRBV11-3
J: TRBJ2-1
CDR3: CASSFRGSSYNEQFF

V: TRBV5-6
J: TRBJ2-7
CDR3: CASSLTGRASYEQYF

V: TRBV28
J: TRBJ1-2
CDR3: CASSTSQGARSNGYTF

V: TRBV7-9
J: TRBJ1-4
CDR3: CASSPAGPNEKLFF

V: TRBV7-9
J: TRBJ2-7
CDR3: CASSLAQGVSYEQYF

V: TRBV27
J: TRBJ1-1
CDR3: CASSFRGEAFF

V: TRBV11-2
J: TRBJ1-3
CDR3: CASSPHLPGVGNTIYF

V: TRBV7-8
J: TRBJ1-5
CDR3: CASSFRETEDSVINQPQHF